This T cell receptor (beta chain) was profiled in a study of blood T cells in healthy people across ages. General study findings and limits: Conclusively comparing naive with antigen-experienced cells was impossible with unsorted PBMCs.

A second PCR, run for 7 to 11 cycles, used a sample-barcoded 5' primer plus a J-beta primer mix. MiXCR was run by TCRdb on the 5' RACE reads, yielding one entry per CDR3 protein. Of about a million distinct CDR3 sequences listed, around two fifths are singletons. V shed 6 bases and J 1 base; nucleotides not matched to a gene: 9. Germline lookup yields CDR1 MNHEY and CDR2 SVGEGT. The CDR3 extends over 16 amino acids. Donors were healthy Caucasian individuals from Russia aged roughly 6 to 95. Every sample gave at least 5 micrograms of total RNA when it was extracted. Worth noting for this clonotype: Its antigen remains unidentified.

The chain combines TRBV6-2 or TRBV6-3 with TRBJ1-2, with 9 positions matching TRBD1. The receptor was isolated from a man aged 18 to 29 in good health. The specimen was blood. DNA for the CDR3: TGTGCCAGCAGCGGAGAGGGACAGGGACGTAACTATGGCTACACCTTC. Amino acid sequence: CASSGEGQGRNYGYTF.